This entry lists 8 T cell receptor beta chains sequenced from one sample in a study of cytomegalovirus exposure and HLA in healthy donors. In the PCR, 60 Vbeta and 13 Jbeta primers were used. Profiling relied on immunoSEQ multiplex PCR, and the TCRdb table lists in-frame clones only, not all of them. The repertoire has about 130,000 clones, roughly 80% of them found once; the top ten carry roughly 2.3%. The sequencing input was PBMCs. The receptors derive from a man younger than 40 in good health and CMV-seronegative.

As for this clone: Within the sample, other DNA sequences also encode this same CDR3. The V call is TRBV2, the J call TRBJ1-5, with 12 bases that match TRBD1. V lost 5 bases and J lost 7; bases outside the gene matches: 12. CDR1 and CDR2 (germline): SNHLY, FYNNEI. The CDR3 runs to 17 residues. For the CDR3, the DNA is TGTGCCAGCAGTCGTCCCGGGACAGGGGGCAGGGGACAGCCCCAGCATTTT. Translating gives CASSRPGTGGRGQPQHF.

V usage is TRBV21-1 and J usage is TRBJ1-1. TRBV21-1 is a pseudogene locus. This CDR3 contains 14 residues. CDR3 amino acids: CASSKSSRDTEAFF. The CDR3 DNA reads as TGTGCCAGCAGCAAAAGCTCGAGGGACACTGAAGCTTTCTTT.

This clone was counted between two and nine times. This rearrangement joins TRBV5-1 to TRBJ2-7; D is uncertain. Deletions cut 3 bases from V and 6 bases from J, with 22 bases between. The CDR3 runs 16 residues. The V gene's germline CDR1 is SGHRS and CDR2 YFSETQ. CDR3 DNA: TGCGCCAGCAGCTACGACTCGTCTGGAATAAAAAGCGAGCAGTACTTC. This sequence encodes CASSYDSSGIKSEQYF.

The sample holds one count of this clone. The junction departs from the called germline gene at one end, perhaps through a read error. The CDR3 sequence: CASSDGTKEKLFF. As DNA, the CDR3 is TGTGCCAGCAGTGACGGGACTAAAGAAAAACTGTTTTTT. The V and J genes are TRBV6-1 and TRBJ1-4, with TRBD1 as a possible D gene (5 bases). Germline V gene lookup returns CDR1 MNHNS and CDR2 SASEGT. The length of the CDR3 is 13 residues.

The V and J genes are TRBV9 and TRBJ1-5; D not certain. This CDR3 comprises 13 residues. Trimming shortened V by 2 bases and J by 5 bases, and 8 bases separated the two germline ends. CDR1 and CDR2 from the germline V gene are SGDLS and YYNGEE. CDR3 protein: CASSVREDQPQHF. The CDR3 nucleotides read TGTGCCAGCAGCGTGAGGGAAGATCAGCCCCAGCATTTT.

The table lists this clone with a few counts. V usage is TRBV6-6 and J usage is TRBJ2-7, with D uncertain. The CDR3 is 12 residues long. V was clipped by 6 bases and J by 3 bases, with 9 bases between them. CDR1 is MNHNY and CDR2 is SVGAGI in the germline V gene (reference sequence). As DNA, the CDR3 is TGTGCCAGCAGGTCTTACGGCTACGAGCAGTACTTC. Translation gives CASRSYGYEQYF.

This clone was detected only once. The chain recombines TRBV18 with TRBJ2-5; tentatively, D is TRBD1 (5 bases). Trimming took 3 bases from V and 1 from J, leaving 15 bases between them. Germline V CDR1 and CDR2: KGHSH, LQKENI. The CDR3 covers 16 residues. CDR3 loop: CASSPLAGITQETQYF. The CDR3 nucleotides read TGTGCCAGCTCACCTCTGGCAGGGATCACCCAAGAGACCCAGTACTTC. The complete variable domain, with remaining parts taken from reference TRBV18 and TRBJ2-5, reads NAGVMQNPRHLVRRRGQEARLRCSPMKGHSHVYWYRQLPEEGLKFMVYLQKENIIDESGMPKERFSAEFPKEGPSILRIQQVVRGDSAAYFCASSPLAGITQETQYFGPGTRLLVL.

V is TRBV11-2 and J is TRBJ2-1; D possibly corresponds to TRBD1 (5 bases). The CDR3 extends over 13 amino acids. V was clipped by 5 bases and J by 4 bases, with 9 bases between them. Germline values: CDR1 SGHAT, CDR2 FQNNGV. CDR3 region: CASSKDTYNEQFF. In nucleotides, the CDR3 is TGTGCCAGCAGCAAGGACACGTACAATGAGCAGTTCTTC.